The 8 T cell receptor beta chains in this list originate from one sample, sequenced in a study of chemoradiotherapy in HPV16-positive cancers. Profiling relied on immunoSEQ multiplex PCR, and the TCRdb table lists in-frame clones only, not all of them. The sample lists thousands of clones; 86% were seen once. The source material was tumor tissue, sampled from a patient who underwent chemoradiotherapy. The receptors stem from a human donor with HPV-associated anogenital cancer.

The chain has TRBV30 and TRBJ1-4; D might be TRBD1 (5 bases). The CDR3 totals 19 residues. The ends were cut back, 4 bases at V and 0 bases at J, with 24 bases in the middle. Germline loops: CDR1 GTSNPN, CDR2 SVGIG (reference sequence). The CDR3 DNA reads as TGTGCCTGGACGCCCGGGGCAGGTCTTTATTCCGCAACTAATGAAAAACTGTTTTTT. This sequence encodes CAWTPGAGLYSATNEKLFF.

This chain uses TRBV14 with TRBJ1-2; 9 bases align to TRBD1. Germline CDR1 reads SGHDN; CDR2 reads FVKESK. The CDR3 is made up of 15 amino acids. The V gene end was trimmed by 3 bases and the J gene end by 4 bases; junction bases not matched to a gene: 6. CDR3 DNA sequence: TGTGCCAGCAGCCACCTTGGACAGGGGACCTATGGCTACACCTTC. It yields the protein CASSHLGQGTYGYTF.

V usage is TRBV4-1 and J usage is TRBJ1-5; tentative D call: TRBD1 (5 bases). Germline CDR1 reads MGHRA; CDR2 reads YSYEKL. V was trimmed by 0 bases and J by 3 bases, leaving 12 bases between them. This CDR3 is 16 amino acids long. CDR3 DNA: TGCGCCAGCAGCCAAGATGAAGGGGCCTTCAATCAGCCCCAGCATTTT. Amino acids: CASSQDEGAFNQPQHF.

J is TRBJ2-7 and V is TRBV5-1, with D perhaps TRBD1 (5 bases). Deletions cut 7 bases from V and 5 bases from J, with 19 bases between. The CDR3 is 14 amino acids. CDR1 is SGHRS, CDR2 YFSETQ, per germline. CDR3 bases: TGCGCCAGCCACCCCTTCTTGGCAGGGAACGAGCAGTACTTC. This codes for CASHPFLAGNEQYF.

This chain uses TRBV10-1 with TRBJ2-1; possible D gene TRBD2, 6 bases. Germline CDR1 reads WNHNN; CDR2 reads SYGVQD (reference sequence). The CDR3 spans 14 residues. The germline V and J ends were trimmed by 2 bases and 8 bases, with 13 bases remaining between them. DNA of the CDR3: TGCGCCAGCAGTGAGAGGAGGGATGGGGATGAGCAGTTCTTC. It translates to CASSERRDGDEQFF.

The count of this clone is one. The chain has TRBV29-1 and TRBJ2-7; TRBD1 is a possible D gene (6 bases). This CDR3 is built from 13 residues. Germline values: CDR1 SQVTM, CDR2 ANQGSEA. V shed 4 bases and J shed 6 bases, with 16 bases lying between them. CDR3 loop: CSVGQTGWGEQYF. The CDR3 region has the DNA TGCAGCGTTGGACAGACAGGATGGGGCGAGCAGTACTTC.

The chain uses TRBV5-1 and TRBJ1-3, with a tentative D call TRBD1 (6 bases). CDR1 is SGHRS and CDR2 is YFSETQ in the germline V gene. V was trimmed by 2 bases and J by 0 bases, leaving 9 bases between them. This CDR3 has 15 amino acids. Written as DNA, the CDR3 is TGCGCCAGCAGCTTTCAGGGGCTCTCTGGAAACACCATATATTTT. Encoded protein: CASSFQGLSGNTIYF.

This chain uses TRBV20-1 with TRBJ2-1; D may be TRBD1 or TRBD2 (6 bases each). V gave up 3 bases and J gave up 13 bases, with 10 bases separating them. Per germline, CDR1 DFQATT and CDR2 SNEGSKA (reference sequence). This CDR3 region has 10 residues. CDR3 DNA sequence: TGCAGTGCTAGTCCCGGGGGCCAGTTCTTC. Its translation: CSASPGGQFF.